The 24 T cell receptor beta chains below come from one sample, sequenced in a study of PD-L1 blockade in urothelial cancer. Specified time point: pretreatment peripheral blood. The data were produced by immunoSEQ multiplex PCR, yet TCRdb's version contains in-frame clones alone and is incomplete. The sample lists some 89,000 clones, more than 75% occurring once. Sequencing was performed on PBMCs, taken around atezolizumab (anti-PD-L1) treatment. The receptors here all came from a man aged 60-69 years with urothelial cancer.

The CDR3, as DNA: TGTGCCAGCAGCTTACAGGGATACACACCCCTCCACTTT. Encoded protein: CASSLQGYTPLHF. This chain uses TRBV5-4 with TRBJ1-6; a weak D match, TRBD1 (6 bases). This CDR3 has 13 residues. V was clipped by 2 bases and J by 11 bases, with 11 bases between them. Germline-derived CDR1 and CDR2 are SGHNT and YYREEE (reference sequence).

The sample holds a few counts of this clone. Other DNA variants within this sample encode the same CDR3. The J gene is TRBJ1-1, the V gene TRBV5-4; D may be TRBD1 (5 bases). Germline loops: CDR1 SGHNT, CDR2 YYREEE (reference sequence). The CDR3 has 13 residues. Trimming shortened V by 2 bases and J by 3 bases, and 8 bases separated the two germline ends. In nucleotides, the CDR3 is TGTGCCAGCAGCTTTGGGACTCACACTGAAGCTTTCTTT. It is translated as CASSFGTHTEAFF. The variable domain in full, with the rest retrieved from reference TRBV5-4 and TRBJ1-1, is ETGVTQSPTHLIKTRGQQVTLRCSSQSGHNTVSWYQQALGQGPQFIFQYYREEENGRGNFPPRFSGLQFPNYSSELNVNALELDDSALYLCASSFGTHTEAFFGQGTRLTVV.

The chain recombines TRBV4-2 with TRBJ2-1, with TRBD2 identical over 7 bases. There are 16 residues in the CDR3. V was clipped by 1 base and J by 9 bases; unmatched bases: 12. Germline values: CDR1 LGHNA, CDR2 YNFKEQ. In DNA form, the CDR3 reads TGTGCCAGCAGCCAAGTATCTCGCGGGAGAACGGGTGAGCAGTTCTTC. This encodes CASSQVSRGRTGEQFF.

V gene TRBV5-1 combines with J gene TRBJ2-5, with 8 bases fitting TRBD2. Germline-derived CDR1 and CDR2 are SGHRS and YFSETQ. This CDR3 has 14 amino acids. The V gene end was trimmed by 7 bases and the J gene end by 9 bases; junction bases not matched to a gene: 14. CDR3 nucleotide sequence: TGCGCCAGCCGAGGGGCGGGGGGACCTTGGGCCCAGTACTTC. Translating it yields CASRGAGGPWAQYF.

CDR3 sequence reads: CASSQDDRVRGKGNEQFF. CDR3 nucleotides: TGTGCCAGCAGCCAAGATGACAGGGTTCGGGGGAAAGGCAATGAGCAGTTCTTC. V is TRBV7-6 and J is TRBJ2-1; maybe TRBD1 (7 bases). Trimming took 5 bases from V and 6 from J, leaving 26 bases between them. In germline, CDR1 is SGHVS, CDR2 FNYEAQ. This CDR3 comprises 18 residues.

CDR3 DNA sequence: TGTGCCAGCAGCCTGGTACCGGGTCCTAGCAATCAGCCCCAGCATTTT. This encodes CASSLVPGPSNQPQHF. The rearrangement uses TRBV27 and TRBJ1-5; D call uncertain. Trimming left V 6 bases short and J 0 bases short, with 15 bases between. Germline assignment: CDR1 MNHEY and CDR2 SMNVEV (reference sequence). CDR3 size: 16 residues.

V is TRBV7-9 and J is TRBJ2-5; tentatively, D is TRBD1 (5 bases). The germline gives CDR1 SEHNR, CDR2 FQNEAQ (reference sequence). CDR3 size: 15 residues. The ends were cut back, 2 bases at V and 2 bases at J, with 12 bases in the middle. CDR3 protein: CASSLLLTAQETQYF. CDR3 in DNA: TGTGCCAGCAGCTTATTACTGACAGCGCAAGAGACCCAGTACTTC.

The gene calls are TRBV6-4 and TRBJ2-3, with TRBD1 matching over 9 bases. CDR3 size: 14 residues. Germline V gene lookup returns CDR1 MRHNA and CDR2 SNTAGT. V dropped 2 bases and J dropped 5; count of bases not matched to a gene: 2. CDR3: CASSDTGQGDTQYF. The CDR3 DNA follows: TGTGCCAGCAGTGACACGGGACAGGGAGATACGCAGTATTTT.

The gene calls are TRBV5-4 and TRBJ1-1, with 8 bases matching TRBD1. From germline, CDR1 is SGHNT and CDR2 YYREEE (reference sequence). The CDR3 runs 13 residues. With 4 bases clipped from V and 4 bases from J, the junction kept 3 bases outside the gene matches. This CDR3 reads CASSIGQGTEAFF. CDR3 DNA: TGTGCCAGCAGCATAGGACAGGGCACTGAAGCTTTCTTT.

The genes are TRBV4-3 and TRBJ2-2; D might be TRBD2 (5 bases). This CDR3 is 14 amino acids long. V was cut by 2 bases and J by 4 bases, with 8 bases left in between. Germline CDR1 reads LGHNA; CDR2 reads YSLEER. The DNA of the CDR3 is TGCGCCAGCAGCCAATCGGCGGGCACCGGGGAGCTGTTTTTT. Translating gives CASSQSAGTGELFF.

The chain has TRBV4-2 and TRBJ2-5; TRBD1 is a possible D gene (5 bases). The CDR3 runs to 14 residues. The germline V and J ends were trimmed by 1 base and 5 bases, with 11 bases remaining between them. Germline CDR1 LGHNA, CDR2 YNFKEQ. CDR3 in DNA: TGTGCCAGCAGCCAAGCCAGGGTTAGTGAGACCCAGTACTTC. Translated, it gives CASSQARVSETQYF.

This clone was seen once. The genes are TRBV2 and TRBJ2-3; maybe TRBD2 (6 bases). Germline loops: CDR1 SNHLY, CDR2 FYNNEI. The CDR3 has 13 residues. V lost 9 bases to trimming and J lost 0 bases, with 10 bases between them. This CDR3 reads CARTRLSTDTQYF. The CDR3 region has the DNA TGTGCCAGGACTAGGCTTAGCACAGATACGCAGTATTTT. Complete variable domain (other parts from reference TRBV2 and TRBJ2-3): EPEVTQTPSHQVTQMGQEVILRCVPISNHLYFYWYRQILGQKVEFLVSFYNNEISEKSEIFDDQFSVERPDGSNFTLKIRSTKLEDSAMYFCARTRLSTDTQYFGPGTRLTVL.

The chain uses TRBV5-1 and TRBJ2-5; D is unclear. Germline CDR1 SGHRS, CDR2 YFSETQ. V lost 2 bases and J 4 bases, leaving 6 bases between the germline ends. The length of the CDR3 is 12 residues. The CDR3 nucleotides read TGCGCCAGCAGCTTACTTCGAGAGACCCAGTACTTC. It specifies CASSLLRETQYF.

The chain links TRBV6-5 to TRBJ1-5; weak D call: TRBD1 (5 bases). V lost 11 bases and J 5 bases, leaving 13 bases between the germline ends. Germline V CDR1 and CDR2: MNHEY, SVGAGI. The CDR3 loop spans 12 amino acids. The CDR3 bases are TGTGCCGCGGGGGGGAGGGATCAGCCCCAGCATTTT. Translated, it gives CAAGGRDQPQHF.

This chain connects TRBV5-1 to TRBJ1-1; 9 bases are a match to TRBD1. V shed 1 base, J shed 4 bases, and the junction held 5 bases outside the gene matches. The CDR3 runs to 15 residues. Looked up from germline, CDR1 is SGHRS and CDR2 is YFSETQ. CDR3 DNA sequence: TGCGCCAGCAGCTTGTTGGGGACAGGGATCACTGAAGCTTTCTTT. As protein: CASSLLGTGITEAFF. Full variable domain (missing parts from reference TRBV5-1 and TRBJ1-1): KAGVTQTPRYLIKTRGQQVTLSCSPISGHRSVSWYQQTPGQGLQFLFEYFSETQRNKGNFPGRFSGRQFSNSRSEMNVSTLELGDSALYLCASSLLGTGITEAFFGQGTRLTVV.

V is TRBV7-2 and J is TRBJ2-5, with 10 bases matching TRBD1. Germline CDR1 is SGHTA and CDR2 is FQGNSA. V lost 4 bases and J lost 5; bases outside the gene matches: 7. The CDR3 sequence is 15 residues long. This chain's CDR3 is CASSWDRGKQETQYF. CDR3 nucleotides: TGTGCCAGCAGCTGGGACAGGGGTAAGCAGGAGACCCAGTACTTC.

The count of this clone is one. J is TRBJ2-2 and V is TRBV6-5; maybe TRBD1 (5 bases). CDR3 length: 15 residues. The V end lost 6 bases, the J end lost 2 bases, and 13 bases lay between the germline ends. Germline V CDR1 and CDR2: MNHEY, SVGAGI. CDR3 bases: TGTGCCAGCAGACCTCGACAGTTCAACACCGGGGAGCTGTTTTTT. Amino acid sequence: CASRPRQFNTGELFF.

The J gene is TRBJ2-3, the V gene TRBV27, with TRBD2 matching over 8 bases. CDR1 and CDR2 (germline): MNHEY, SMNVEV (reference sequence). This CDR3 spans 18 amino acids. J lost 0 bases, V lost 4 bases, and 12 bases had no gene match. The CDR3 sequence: CASSWGSGGRSSTDTQYF. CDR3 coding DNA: TGTGCCAGCAGTTGGGGGAGCGGGGGCCGATCTAGCACAGATACGCAGTATTTT.

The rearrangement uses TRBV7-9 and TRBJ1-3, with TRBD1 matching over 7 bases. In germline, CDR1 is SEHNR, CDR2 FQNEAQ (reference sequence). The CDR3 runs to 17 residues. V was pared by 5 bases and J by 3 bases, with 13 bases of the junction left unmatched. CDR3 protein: CASSVTPGQPLGNTIYF. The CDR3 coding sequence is TGTGCCAGCAGCGTTACCCCGGGACAGCCCCTTGGAAACACCATATATTTT.

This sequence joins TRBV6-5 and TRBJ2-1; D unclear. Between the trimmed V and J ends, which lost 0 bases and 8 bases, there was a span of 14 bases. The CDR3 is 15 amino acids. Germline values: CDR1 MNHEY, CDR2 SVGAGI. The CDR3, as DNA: TGTGCCAGCAGTTACTCGAAGTTTCGAGGCTATGAGCAGTTCTTC. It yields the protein CASSYSKFRGYEQFF.

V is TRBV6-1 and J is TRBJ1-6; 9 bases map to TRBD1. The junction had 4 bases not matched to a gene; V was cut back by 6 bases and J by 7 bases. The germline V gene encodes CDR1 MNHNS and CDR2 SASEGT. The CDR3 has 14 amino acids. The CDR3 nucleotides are TGTGCCAGCAGGAGGGACAGGGACAATTCACCCCTCCACTTT. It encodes CASRRDRDNSPLHF.

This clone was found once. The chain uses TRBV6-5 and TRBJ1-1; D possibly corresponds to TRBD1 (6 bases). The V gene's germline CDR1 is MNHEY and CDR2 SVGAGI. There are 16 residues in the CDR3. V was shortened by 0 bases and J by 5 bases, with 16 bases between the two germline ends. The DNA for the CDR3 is TGTGCCAGCAGTTACTCGGGCGGGGGCCGTGGGACTGAAGCTTTCTTT. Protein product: CASSYSGGGRGTEAFF.

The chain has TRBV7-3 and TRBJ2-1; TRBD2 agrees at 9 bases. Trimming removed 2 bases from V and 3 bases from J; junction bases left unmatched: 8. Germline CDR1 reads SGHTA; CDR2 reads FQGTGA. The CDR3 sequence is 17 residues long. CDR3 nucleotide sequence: TGTGCCAGCAGCTTAGGAGTAGCGGGAGCCAACTACAATGAGCAGTTCTTC. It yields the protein CASSLGVAGANYNEQFF.

CDR3 sequence: CASSLRGSSGGGYTGELFF. DNA for the CDR3: TGCGCCAGCAGCCTAAGAGGTTCTAGCGGGGGGGGTTACACCGGGGAGCTGTTTTTT. The V call is TRBV4-1, the J call TRBJ2-2; TRBD2 aligns across 12 bases. This CDR3 region has 19 residues. Losses at the gene ends were 4 bases for V and 3 bases for J; bases not matched to a gene: 12. Germline CDR1 MGHRA, CDR2 YSYEKL.